These 9 T cell receptor beta chains came from one sample sequenced in a study of vaccination and CD4 T cells after COVID-19. Treatment noted: approximately 9-day PBMC culture with coronavirus spike peptide pools or control peptides (ViraFEST assay). The study sequenced cultured CD4+ T cell DNA using the Oncomine TCR Beta short-read assay. TCRdb reprocessed the PCR reads with MiXCR, giving one entry per CDR3 protein. The sample lists around 12,000 distinct CDR3 sequences, 50% to 60% occurring once. Their target antigens are unknown. The sample in question was cultured CD4+ T cells from blood, obtained after SARS-CoV-2 vaccination. The source is a human donor with COVID-19.

The genes are TRBV20-1 and TRBJ2-3, with TRBD1 as a possible D gene (5 bases). The CDR3 loop spans 11 amino acids. Germline CDR1 is DFQATT and CDR2 is SNEGSKA (reference sequence). The DNA for the CDR3 is TGCAGGGCTCAGGGTCCAGATACGCAGTATTTT. Translated, it gives CRAQGPDTQYF.

This rearrangement joins TRBV6-1 to TRBJ2-7; the match to TRBD1 covers 9 bases. V shed 6 bases and J 3 bases; nucleotides not matched to a gene: 6. The CDR3 extends over 14 amino acids. In germline, CDR1 is MNHNS, CDR2 SASEGT. CDR3 DNA sequence: TGTGCCAGCAGGAGGACAGGGGAAGTCTACGAGCAGTACTTC. Translating it yields CASRRTGEVYEQYF.

The chain joins TRBV7-9 to TRBJ1-1; D perhaps matches TRBD1 (6 bases). The CDR3 length is 14 residues. V lost 1 base, J lost 3 bases, and 9 bases lay in between. The germline CDR1 and CDR2 sequences are SEHNR and FQNEAQ (reference sequence). CDR3 nucleotides: TGTGCCAGCAGCTTAGAAACAGGGCACACTGAAGCTTTCTTT. Its translation is CASSLETGHTEAFF.

A word on this clonotype: The CDR3 ends on some other residue instead of the conserved phenylalanine or tryptophan, so this is likely a read error. The chain has TRBV7-6 and TRBJ2-5; 7 bases fit TRBD1. V trimming: 5 bases; J trimming: 4 bases; junction bases outside the gene matches: 7. Germline CDR1 and CDR2: SGHVS and FNYEAQ. The CDR3 spans 14 residues. The chain's CDR3 is CASSLRGDRETQYY. In DNA, the CDR3 is TGTGCCAGCAGCCTCCGAGGGGACAGAGAGACCCAGTACTAC.

This rearrangement joins TRBV7-2 to TRBJ1-1; D is undetermined. The CDR3 sequence is 14 residues long. The V end lost 3 bases, the J end lost 11 bases, and 19 bases lay between the germline ends. Germline CDR1 and CDR2: SGHTA and FQGNSA. The CDR3 sequence: CASSFDGSGLRAFF. CDR3 nucleotides: TGTGCCAGCAGCTTCGATGGGTCGGGCCTGCGTGCTTTCTTT.

This rearrangement joins TRBV6-1 to TRBJ1-2; D not resolved. The V end lost 7 bases, the J end lost 2 bases, and 14 bases lay between the germline ends. This CDR3 is built from 14 residues. In germline, CDR1 is MNHNS, CDR2 SASEGT. The CDR3 bases are TGTGCCAGCACACGTAAACCCTTAAACTATGGCTACACCTTC. It yields the protein CASTRKPLNYGYTF.

CDR3 in DNA: TGTGCCAGCAGCTTAGCGCAGCGGGTCGGGGAGCTGTTTTTT. Translated: CASSLAQRVGELFF. The chain couples TRBV7-8 to TRBJ2-2; maybe TRBD2 (6 bases). The V end was cut by 0 bases, the J end by 7 bases, with 9 bases between. Germline V lookup: CDR1 SGHVS, CDR2 FQNEAQ. The CDR3 runs 14 residues. Drawing the rest from reference TRBV7-8 and TRBJ2-2, the complete variable domain is GAGVSQSPRYKVAKRGQDVALRCDPISGHVSLFWYQQALGQGPEFLTYFQNEAQLDKSGLPSDRFFAERPEGSVSTLKIQRTQQEDSAVYLCASSLAQRVGELFFGEGSRLTVL.

The chain joins TRBV6-1 to TRBJ1-5, with a weak D call TRBD1 (6 bases). The V end lost 8 bases, the J end lost 6 bases, and 14 bases lay between the germline ends. The CDR3 is 13 amino acids. CDR1 is MNHNS and CDR2 is SASEGT in the germline V gene. CDR3 nucleotides: TGTGCCAGCCGGAGGGGGGTAGGTCAGCCCCAGCATTTT. This encodes CASRRGVGQPQHF.

The V gene is TRBV5-4, the J gene TRBJ1-2; a possible D gene is TRBD1 (5 bases). CDR1 is SGHNT, CDR2 YYREEE, per germline (reference sequence). V dropped 4 bases and J dropped 3 bases, with 13 bases sitting between them. This CDR3 spans 14 amino acids. The CDR3 reads CASSGAGYDYGYTF. CDR3 bases: TGTGCCAGCAGCGGGGCGGGATACGACTATGGCTACACCTTC.